This passage covers 25 T cell receptor beta chains from one sample sequenced in a study of blood T cell repertoires in COVID-19 (dated by TCRdb to the early 2020s). The library relied on the immunoSEQ multiplex PCR assay. Entries here come from immuneACCESS through TCRdb and include only in-frame sequences with V and J called. Some clones fail to appear in such tables; in the studies checked, an unresolved V gene covers under half of the shortfall, and the cause of the remainder is unknown. The sample profile shows under 250,000 clones; about four fifths of them were found once. The ten largest clones add up to 1.3% of the sample. The sequencing sample was made of PBMCs or T cells enriched from blood (not recorded which). Source of these receptors: a woman aged 40-49 years with acute COVID-19.

The CDR3 DNA reads TGTGCCAGCAGCTCCCGAGAGACCCAGTACTTC. It yields the protein CASSSRETQYF. The V and J genes are TRBV11-2 and TRBJ2-5; D remains ambiguous. This CDR3 has 11 residues. With 4 bases removed from V and 4 bases from J, the gap between germline ends came to 4 bases. Germline CDR1 is SGHAT and CDR2 is FQNNGV. Supplemented by reference TRBV11-2 and TRBJ2-5, the full variable domain reads EAGVAQSPRYKIIEKRQSVAFWCNPISGHATLYWYQQILGQGPKLLIQFQNNGVVDDSQLPKDRFSAERLKGVDSTLKIQPAKLEDSAVYLCASSSRETQYFGPGTRLLVL.

V and J are TRBV27 and TRBJ1-4, with D uncertain. Germline values: CDR1 MNHEY, CDR2 SMNVEV (reference sequence). Between the trimmed V and J ends, which lost 5 bases and 7 bases, there was a span of 8 bases. The CDR3 spans 12 residues. The CDR3 DNA sequence: TGTGCCAGCAGTCCAGTTGGTGAAAAACTGTTTTTT. This encodes CASSPVGEKLFF. Based on the CDR3 plus reference TRBV27 and TRBJ1-4, the full variable domain is EAQVTQNPRYLITVTGKKLTVTCSQNMNHEYMSWYRQDPGLGLRQIYYSMNVEVTDKGDVPEGYKVSRKEKRNFPLILESPSPNQTSLYFCASSPVGEKLFFGSGTQLSVL.

CDR3 DNA sequence: TGTGCCAGCAGTCCAGGGACAGGGGGACCCTATGGCTACACCTTC. It specifies CASSPGTGGPYGYTF. The rearrangement links TRBV2 to TRBJ1-2; TRBD1 agrees at 11 bases. CDR3 length equals 15 residues. Germline V gives CDR1 SNHLY, CDR2 FYNNEI. V lost 5 bases and J lost 4; bases outside the gene matches: 6. The whole variable domain, remainder taken from reference TRBV2 and TRBJ1-2, is EPEVTQTPSHQVTQMGQEVILRCVPISNHLYFYWYRQILGQKVEFLVSFYNNEISEKSEIFDDQFSVERPDGSNFTLKIRSTKLEDSAMYFCASSPGTGGPYGYTFGSGTRLTVV.

CDR3 DNA: TGTGCCAGCAGCGGAGACAGGGGCTCGAACACTGAAGCTTTCTTT. It codes for CASSGDRGSNTEAFF. V is TRBV7-8 and J is TRBJ1-1; 8 bases agree with TRBD1. The CDR3 spans 15 residues. The ends lost 5 bases at V and 1 base at J; junction bases unmatched: 6. In germline, CDR1 is SGHVS, CDR2 FQNEAQ.

This clone was counted between two and nine times. The gene calls are TRBV11-2 and TRBJ1-5; D not certain. The V end lost 1 base, the J end lost 0 bases, and 4 bases lay between the germline ends. The CDR3 is 14 amino acids. Per germline, CDR1 SGHAT and CDR2 FQNNGV. The CDR3 spells CASSLGVSNQPQHF. In DNA, the CDR3 is TGTGCCAGCAGCTTAGGAGTTAGCAATCAGCCCCAGCATTTT.

This clone has only one observation. The chain links TRBV2 to TRBJ1-1; TRBD1 might be the D (5 bases). This CDR3 is built from 12 residues. V shed 8 bases and J shed 4 bases, with 11 bases lying between them. The V gene's germline CDR1 is SNHLY and CDR2 FYNNEI. CDR3 nucleotides: TGTGCCAGCGGGGGGTGGAGCACTGAAGCTTTCTTT. Translated: CASGGWSTEAFF.

This rearrangement joins TRBV6-6 to TRBJ2-7; D is possibly TRBD1 (7 bases). CDR3 size: 17 residues. In germline, CDR1 is MNHNY, CDR2 SVGAGI (reference sequence). The V end lost 5 bases, the J end lost 2 bases, and 22 bases lay between the germline ends. In DNA form, the CDR3 reads TGTGCCAGCAGTCCCCCGTTAAGGGGGCGGAGGGCCTACGAGCAGTACTTC. Translating gives CASSPPLRGRRAYEQYF.

The V call is TRBV7-2, the J call TRBJ2-1, with a tentative D call TRBD1 (6 bases). Trimming left V 5 bases short and J 7 bases short, with 12 bases between. The CDR3 loop spans 13 amino acids. Germline V gene sequence: CDR1 SGHTA, CDR2 FQGNSA. The CDR3 region is CASSLQGINEQFF. The CDR3 DNA sequence: TGTGCCAGCAGCCTACAGGGAATAAATGAGCAGTTCTTC.

This chain joins TRBV11-2 and TRBJ2-3; TRBD1 is a possible D gene (6 bases). The CDR3 contains 18 residues. Trimming took off 5 bases at V and 5 bases at J, with 26 bases between the two ends. Germline CDR1 and CDR2: SGHAT and FQNNGV. The CDR3 reads CASSASPRDTSSLDTQYF. DNA for the CDR3: TGTGCCAGCAGCGCAAGCCCTCGGGACACTTCTTCCTTAGATACGCAGTATTTT.

The CDR3 spells CASSLDSSVTEAFF. CDR3 sequence (DNA): TGTGCCAGCAGTTTAGATTCGAGCGTTACTGAAGCTTTCTTT. This chain uses TRBV27 with TRBJ1-1; no firm D call. The CDR3 is made up of 14 amino acids. V was pared by 2 bases and J by 5 bases, with 12 bases between. The germline CDR1 and CDR2 sequences are MNHEY and SMNVEV (reference sequence).

This sequence joins TRBV3-1 (or the pseudogene TRBV3-2) and TRBJ1-1; 8 bases match TRBD1. In germline, CDR1 is LGHDT, CDR2 YNNKEL (reference sequence). This CDR3 has 15 amino acids. V shed 6 bases and J 1 base; nucleotides not matched to a gene: 7. The DNA for the CDR3 is TGTGCCAGCAGTAAAACAGGGGGGGCGAACACTGAAGCTTTCTTT. Protein sequence: CASSKTGGANTEAFF.

A single count supports this clone. The chain joins TRBV6-5 to TRBJ1-1, with D maybe TRBD1 (5 bases). CDR1 is MNHEY, CDR2 SVGAGI, per germline. This CDR3 is 13 amino acids long. V shed 5 bases and J shed 4 bases, with 11 bases lying between them. CDR3 residues: CASSKRGGTEAFF. In nucleotides, the CDR3 is TGTGCCAGCAGTAAACGGGGGGGCACTGAAGCTTTCTTT.

This rearrangement joins TRBV5-6 to TRBJ2-2, with a weak D call TRBD2 (5 bases). This CDR3 region has 16 residues. Germline CDR1 and CDR2: SGHDT and YYEEEE. With 1 base removed from V and 4 bases from J, the gap between germline ends came to 14 bases. CDR3 residues: CASSLPNRGLTGELFF. CDR3 nucleotide sequence: TGTGCCAGCAGCTTGCCCAACCGTGGACTCACCGGGGAGCTGTTTTTT.

The chain has TRBV20-1 and TRBJ1-5; perhaps TRBD1 as D (5 bases). The CDR3 spans 12 residues. V gave up 3 bases and J gave up 5 bases, with 8 bases separating them. Germline CDR1 DFQATT, CDR2 SNEGSKA (reference sequence). The CDR3 protein is CSASRGDQPQHF. The CDR3 nucleotides are TGCAGTGCTAGTCGGGGGGATCAGCCCCAGCATTTT.

This clone was seen only a few times. The chain combines TRBV5-6 with TRBJ1-4; D possibly corresponds to TRBD1 (5 bases). Per germline, CDR1 SGHDT and CDR2 YYEEEE. V lost 2 bases and J lost 3, with 17 bases in between. The CDR3 extends over 17 amino acids. This CDR3 is CASSFGGGWRSNEKLFF. CDR3 sequence (DNA): TGTGCCAGCAGCTTTGGGGGAGGTTGGAGGTCTAATGAAAAACTGTTTTTT.

The chain joins TRBV7-2 to TRBJ1-4; 7 nucleotides align to TRBD1. From germline, CDR1 is SGHTA and CDR2 FQGNSA. The CDR3 consists of 17 residues. The ends lost 4 bases at V and 3 bases at J; junction bases unmatched: 11. The DNA for the CDR3 is TGTGCCAGCAGCTACTATGTCGGGACAGCGGCTAATGAAAAACTGTTTTTT. The encoded protein is CASSYYVGTAANEKLFF.

In regard to this clone: Its ends do not fully match the called genes, so a read error is possible. This rearrangement joins TRBV7-9 to TRBJ2-3, with TRBD1 identical over 10 bases. The CDR3 loop spans 12 amino acids. Germline CDR1 SEHNR, CDR2 FQNEAQ (reference sequence). CDR3 protein: CASSPGQGEVSF. For the CDR3, the DNA is TGTGCCAGCAGCCCCGGACAGGGGGAAGTGTCTTTT.

The chain is built from TRBV29-1 and TRBJ1-2; D unresolved. CDR3 size: 12 residues. The germline V gene has CDR1 SQVTM and CDR2 ANQGSEA. V lost 1 base to trimming and J lost 7 bases, with 10 bases between them. The CDR3: CSVEGWSGGYTF. In DNA form, the CDR3 reads TGCAGCGTTGAAGGTTGGAGTGGTGGCTACACCTTC.

The rearrangement joins TRBV6-5 to TRBJ2-2; TRBD1 agrees at 7 bases. CDR3 length: 15 residues. Trimming removed 2 bases from V and 2 bases from J; junction bases left unmatched: 2. CDR1 is MNHEY and CDR2 is SVGAGI in the germline V gene. CDR3 loop: CASSYGDRNTGELFF. The CDR3 DNA reads as TGTGCCAGCAGTTACGGGGACAGAAACACCGGGGAGCTGTTTTTT.

This clone occurred many times. Other DNA sequences in this specimen translate into the identical CDR3. V gene TRBV7-3 combines with J gene TRBJ1-1; D might be TRBD1 (5 bases). CDR3 size: 14 residues. V was shortened by 2 bases and J by 7 bases, with 14 bases between the two germline ends. Per germline, CDR1 SGHTA and CDR2 FQGTGA. CDR3 in DNA: TGTGCCAGCAGCTTATCGCCCCAGGGTGGTGAAGCTTTCTTT. It encodes CASSLSPQGGEAFF.

This sequence joins TRBV12-3 or TRBV12-4 and TRBJ2-1, with 7 nucleotides matching TRBD1. The CDR3 totals 13 residues. The V and J ends lost 3 bases and 9 bases, in that order; junction bases with no gene match: 5. In DNA form, the CDR3 reads TGTGCCAGCAGTTTCGAGGGGGCGTCTGAGCAGTTCTTC. Encoded protein: CASSFEGASEQFF.

The chain combines TRBV10-1 with TRBJ2-7; tentatively, D is TRBD2 (5 bases). The CDR3 runs to 13 residues. Germline CDR1 is WNHNN and CDR2 is SYGVQD (reference sequence). V was pared by 0 bases and J by 4 bases, with 7 bases between. The CDR3 coding sequence is TGCGCCAGCAGTGAGTCGCCGGGGTACGAGCAGTACTTC. Its protein product is CASSESPGYEQYF.

Turning to this clone: At one of its ends the junction is not consistent with the germline gene, which may arise from a read error. The rearrangement links TRBV2 to TRBJ2-7; maybe TRBD1 (7 bases). The CDR3 is 10 residues long. Germline V gene sequence: CDR1 SNHLY, CDR2 FYNNEI. CDR3 amino acids: CASGSAGQMF. The CDR3 DNA is TGTGCCAGCGGCTCGGCGGGACAGATGTTC.

This clone was seen only a few times. The same CDR3 can be traced to other DNA sequences in this sample. The chain couples TRBV7-9 to TRBJ1-1; D is perhaps TRBD1 (6 bases). CDR1 and CDR2 from the germline V gene are SEHNR and FQNEAQ (reference sequence). V lost 5 bases and J lost 1, with 8 bases in between. CDR3 size: 13 residues. The DNA for the CDR3 is TGTGCCAGCAGCCTGACAGGGAACACTGAAGCTTTCTTT. Its translation: CASSLTGNTEAFF.

The chain recombines TRBV7-9 with TRBJ1-2; D is uncertain. Trimming left V 1 base short and J 4 bases short, with 7 bases between. This CDR3 has 13 amino acids. Germline V gene data show CDR1 as SEHNR and CDR2 as FQNEAQ (reference sequence). In nucleotides, the CDR3 is TGTGCCAGCAGCTTAGACTCGATCTATGGCTACACCTTC. Translating it yields CASSLDSIYGYTF.